These T cell receptor beta chains were read from a single sample in a study of OX40 agonist ivuxolimab in advanced cancers. Measured with immunoSEQ multiplex PCR; TCRdb has only the in-frame clones, and not every one. The data hold tens of thousands of clones, with about 86% observed a single time. The material sequenced was CD4+ or CD8+ T cells sorted from blood, taken in a trial of the OX40 agonist ivuxolimab. The receptors were gathered from an adult with an advanced solid tumor such as melanoma, head and neck, liver or kidney cancer. The CDR3 runs from the conserved cysteine through the conserved F or W. The D gene is left open where the match is weak. The size field is filled for only some rows; it gives once, few, many or a size class.

d_call j_call clone_size v_call cdr3_nt cdr3_aa
NA TRBJ1-1 NA TRBV7-8 TGTGCCAGCAGCCCTCCGTCGGGGGCCGTAGAAGCTTTCTTT CASSPPSGAVEAFF
NA TRBJ2-1 NA TRBV7-2 TGTGCCAGCAGCCCCACTAGTTTCTCCTACAATGAGCAGTTCTTC CASSPTSFSYNEQFF
NA TRBJ2-3 NA TRBV7-9 TGTGCCAGCAGCCCACGCGGGCCAGATACGCAGTATTTT CASSPRGPDTQYF
NA TRBJ2-1 NA TRBV7-9 TGTGCCAGCAGCTTATGGGACGATTTATACAATGAGCAGTTCTTC CASSLWDDLYNEQFF
NA TRBJ1-2 NA TRBV19 TGTGCCAGTAGTATAGATCTGAGGACAGTAGTCTATGGCTACACCTTC CASSIDLRTVVYGYTF
NA TRBJ1-5 NA TRBV7-6 TGTGCCAGCAGCTCCGACGCGTACGGTCAGCCCCAGCATTTT CASSSDAYGQPQHF
NA TRBJ2-5 NA TRBV18 TGTGCCAGCTCACAGGACAGAGAGGGGGAGACCCAGTACTTC CASSQDREGETQYF
TRBD1 TRBJ2-7 NA TRBV28 TGTGCCAGCAGCGGCTCGTCCGGGACAGGACAATACGAGCAGTACTTC CASSGSSGTGQYEQYF
NA TRBJ2-1 NA TRBV11-3 TGTGCCAGCAGCTTAGGTGGACACGGGAGATACAATGAGCAGTTCTTC CASSLGGHGRYNEQFF
NA TRBJ1-5 NA TRBV19 TGTGCCAGTAGTGTCGACATGGACCAGCCCCAGCATTTT CASSVDMDQPQHF
TRBD2 TRBJ2-3 NA TRBV6-6 TGTGCCAGCAGTTTTCTTAGCGGGACGGCCGCAGATACGCAGTATTTT CASSFLSGTAADTQYF
TRBD1 TRBJ1-2 NA TRBV6-1 TGTGCCAGCAGTGAAATGGGACAGGGCTGGAGCTACACCTTC CASSEMGQGWSYTF
NA TRBJ1-3 NA TRBV13 TGTGCCAGCAGCCCCCAAGGCCCGGCCGGAAACACCATATATTTT CASSPQGPAGNTIYF
NA TRBJ2-1 NA TRBV7-3 TGTGCCAGCAGCTTAATAACGGGGGCCTACAATGAGCAGTTCTTC CASSLITGAYNEQFF
NA TRBJ2-5 NA TRBV5-1 TGCGCCAGCAGAATGGGACGTCTCCAAGAGACCCAGTACTTC CASRMGRLQETQYF
NA TRBJ2-1 NA TRBV19 TGTGCCAGTAGGTCCGGTGTGGGCCCCAATGAGCAGTTCTTC CASRSGVGPNEQFF
NA TRBJ2-1 NA TRBV5-1 TGCGCCAGCAGCTTGGAGGGGGTGACCGAATACAATGAGCAGTTCTTC CASSLEGVTEYNEQFF
NA TRBJ1-1 NA TRBV19 TGTGCCAGTAGTATTCAGGGTTCGAGCACTGAAGCTTTCTTT CASSIQGSSTEAFF
NA TRBJ1-1 NA TRBV4-3 TGCGCCAGCAGCCAAGATCTTTTCCAGGGGAGTGAAGCTTTCTTT CASSQDLFQGSEAFF
TRBD1 TRBJ1-3 NA TRBV5-1 TGCGCCAGCAGACGCGGACAGGGGCAGGGAAACACCATATATTTT CASRRGQGQGNTIYF
TRBD1 TRBJ2-2 once TRBV5-4 TGTGCCAGCAGCAGGACAGGAACCGGGGAGCTGTTTTTT CASSRTGTGELFF
TRBD2 TRBJ2-5 NA TRBV7-2 TGTGCCAGCAGCTTTACCGAGACTAGCGGGAGTTTTAAGACCCAGTACTTC CASSFTETSGSFKTQYF
TRBD2 TRBJ2-3 NA TRBV7-2 TGTGCCAGCAGCCTGACTAGCGGTAGCACAGATACGCAGTATTTT CASSLTSGSTDTQYF
NA TRBJ1-3 NA TRBV5-1 TGCGCCAGCAAGAGGGGGGAGACCTCTGGAAACACCATATATTTT CASKRGETSGNTIYF
TRBD2 TRBJ2-1 few TRBV4-2 TGTGCCAGCAGCCAAGTCCCGAGCGGGGGGAGAAATGAGCAGTTCTTC CASSQVPSGGRNEQFF
NA TRBJ2-2 NA TRBV10-3 TGTGCCATCAGAAGGCAGGCTAACACCGGGGAGCTGTTTTTT CAIRRQANTGELFF
NA TRBJ2-5 NA TRBV18 TGTGCCAGCTCACCTCCTAGCCAAGAGACCCAGTACTTC CASSPPSQETQYF
TRBD1 TRBJ2-1 NA TRBV11-2 TGTGCCAGCAGCTTAGATACAGGGGGCTCCTACAATGAGCAGTTCTTC CASSLDTGGSYNEQFF
TRBD2 TRBJ2-1 NA TRBV11-3 TGTGCCAGCAGCCCACGAGCTAGCGGGGGGCACAATGAGCAGTTCTTC CASSPRASGGHNEQFF
NA TRBJ1-4 NA TRBV4-3 TGCGCCAGCAGCCAAGGCCTCCGACTGCAGGGTGAAAAACTGTTTTTT CASSQGLRLQGEKLFF
NA TRBJ1-2 NA TRBV19 TGTGCCAGTAGTATACAGGGGCGCTATGGCTACACCTTC CASSIQGRYGYTF
NA TRBJ2-7 NA TRBV28 TGTGCCAGCACTTTTGGGACAAGGGGAGCCACCTACGAGCAGTACTTC CASTFGTRGATYEQYF
NA TRBJ2-7 once TRBV28 TGTGCCAGCAGTTTGCTTTCCGGGACCTACGAGCAGTACTTC CASSLLSGTYEQYF
NA TRBJ2-7 NA TRBV6-5 TGTGCCAGCAGAGGCGCGGCCTACGAGCAGTACTTC CASRGAAYEQYF
TRBD2 TRBJ2-1 once TRBV7-3 TGTGCCAGCAGCCCACTCCCGGCGAGCGGGGGCCCGGGTGAGCAGTTCTTC CASSPLPASGGPGEQFF
TRBD1 TRBJ1-1 NA TRBV18 TGTGCCAGCTCACCAGTACAGGGGGCATATACTGAAGCTTTCTTT CASSPVQGAYTEAFF
TRBD1 TRBJ1-6 NA TRBV2 TGTGCCAGCCGAGATCGGACAGGGGAAATTGATTCACCCCTCCACTTT CASRDRTGEIDSPLHF
TRBD1 TRBJ2-6 few TRBV7-2 TGTGCCAGCAGCCCAGGGGGTTCTGGGGCCAACGTCCTGACTTTC CASSPGGSGANVLTF
NA TRBJ1-1 NA TRBV7-2 TGTGCCAGCAGCTTAGGCAGGGGGAACACTGAAGCTTTCTTT CASSLGRGNTEAFF
NA TRBJ1-2 few TRBV6-1 TGTGCCAGCAGTGAAGTCCGGGGCCCCTCCTATGGCTACACCTTC CASSEVRGPSYGYTF
NA TRBJ1-2 NA TRBV7-2 TGTGCCAGCAGCCCTTTCCAGGGTACGGATGGCTACACCTTC CASSPFQGTDGYTF
TRBD2 TRBJ2-7 NA TRBV15 TGTGCCACCAGCGCGAGATTCGGTATATTGGGACTAGCGGGAGACAACGAGCAGTACTTC CATSARFGILGLAGDNEQYF
NA TRBJ1-3 once TRBV11-2 TGTGCCAGCAGCCAAGACTGGGGGGCAACTGGAAACACCATATATTTT CASSQDWGATGNTIYF
NA TRBJ2-2 few TRBV11-3 TGTGCCAGCAGCCTCGACAGGACCAGGGAGCTGTTTTTT CASSLDRTRELFF